The rows below give T cell receptor beta chains drawn from one sample of a study of T cells expressing NK-cell markers. After re-calling the 5' RACE reads, TCRdb lists one entry per CDR3 protein, DNA absent. The table for this sample gives about 150,000 distinct CDR3 sequences. The sequencing sample was made of blood T cells: a sorted CD56 or NKG2C T cell subset, CD4+ or CD8+ T cells, or bulk PBMC T cells (not recorded which). The receptors shown here come from a woman aged 50 to 65 in good health. The CDR3 runs from the conserved cysteine through the conserved F or W. The order of the fields is V gene, CDR3 length, J gene, CDR3 protein.

v_gene: TRBV7-9; len: 13; j_gene: TRBJ2-4; CDR3aa: CASSAITSGGLYF
v_gene: TRBV6-5; len: 15; j_gene: TRBJ2-3; CDR3aa: CASSYTTESTDTQYF
v_gene: TRBV6-6; len: 16; j_gene: TRBJ2-1; CDR3aa: CASSYPGTGADNEQFF
v_gene: TRBV4-1; len: 18; j_gene: TRBJ1-5; CDR3aa: CASSPHAGRGISLQPQHF
v_gene: TRBV6-5; len: 13; j_gene: TRBJ2-7; CDR3aa: CASSYGPSYEQYF
v_gene: TRBV24-1; len: 16; j_gene: TRBJ2-1; CDR3aa: CATSDSDRRQADEQFF
v_gene: TRBV11-2; len: 11; j_gene: TRBJ2-5; CDR3aa: CASSLFGTQYF
v_gene: TRBV19; len: 16; j_gene: TRBJ1-2; CDR3aa: CASSQDRGRRFYGYTF
v_gene: TRBV3-1; len: 14; j_gene: TRBJ1-1; CDR3aa: CASSQDTSNTEAFF
v_gene: TRBV5-1; len: 12; j_gene: TRBJ2-1; CDR3aa: CASSLDYNEQFF
v_gene: TRBV20-1; len: 14; j_gene: TRBJ2-1; CDR3aa: CSASGTSDYNEQFF
v_gene: TRBV7-9; len: 16; j_gene: TRBJ2-5; CDR3aa: CASSLGGAIWGETQYF
v_gene: TRBV5-5; len: 13; j_gene: TRBJ1-2; CDR3aa: CASSLDPGYGYTF
v_gene: TRBV12-3/TRBV12-4; len: 14; j_gene: TRBJ2-5; CDR3aa: CASSRTGVKGTQYF
v_gene: TRBV30; len: 15; j_gene: TRBJ2-7; CDR3aa: CAWSPTAGRVMEQYF
v_gene: TRBV5-1; len: 16; j_gene: TRBJ2-5; CDR3aa: CASSGGLASYDETQYF
v_gene: TRBV5-1; len: 16; j_gene: TRBJ2-2; CDR3aa: CASSLVQGANTGELFF
v_gene: TRBV14; len: 17; j_gene: TRBJ2-7; CDR3aa: CASSQVGFSGLAYEQYF
v_gene: TRBV27; len: 12; j_gene: TRBJ2-4; CDR3aa: CASGPGRIIQYF